This T cell receptor (beta chain) was profiled in a study of blood T cell repertoires in COVID-19. In the study overall: From the United States, Italy and Spain came samples of acute and convalescent COVID-19. The analysed material was cDNA or gDNA that came from T cells, B-cell-depleted T cells, or PBMCs.

The CDR3 is made up of 14 amino acids. Trimming removed 0 bases from V and 4 bases from J, with 12 bases in between. Germline V CDR1 and CDR2: SQVTM, ANQGSEA. Using immunoSEQ multiplex PCR, the repertoire was profiled, and TCRdb retains in-frame clones only, with some absent. The sample shows about 70,000 clones, 65% to 90% of them seen only once. V gene TRBV29-1 combines with J gene TRBJ1-1; tentative D call: TRBD1 (5 bases). This clonotype was sampled from a woman aged 60-75 years with acute or convalescent COVID-19. Material for sequencing was peripheral blood. CDR3 nucleotide sequence: TGCAGCGTTGAAGATACAGGACGGAGCACTGAAGCTTTCTTT. Translated, it gives CSVEDTGRSTEAFF.